The 30 T cell receptor beta chains given below trace back to one sample, sequenced in a study of shared clonotypes between healthy human individuals. Some clones are missing from TCRdb's copy, which holds only in-frame ones; the method was immunoSEQ multiplex PCR. The sample records 2 million to 2.5 million clones, over 85% being singletons. The specimen was naive CD4+ T cells from PBMCs. The subset was: CD45RA+ positively selected. Every receptor here comes from a man aged 18-30 years in good health. Some clones in this sample may be carry-over from other donors' samples.

The chain is built from TRBV7-9 and TRBJ2-7; D may match TRBD1 or TRBD2 (5 bases each). Per germline, CDR1 SEHNR and CDR2 FQNEAQ (reference sequence). The CDR3 spans 16 residues. Trimming pared 0 bases from V and 0 bases from J, leaving 12 bases between. CDR3 in amino acids: CASSLAPGRRSYEQYF. CDR3 DNA sequence: TGTGCCAGCAGCTTAGCACCGGGACGCCGCTCCTACGAGCAGTACTTC.

The CDR3 DNA is TGTGCCAGCAGCTCCCTAGTTTGGGAGACCCAGTACTTC. Its translation: CASSSLVWETQYF. This chain connects TRBV27 to TRBJ2-5, with D uncertain. The CDR3 runs 13 residues. The germline gives CDR1 MNHEY, CDR2 SMNVEV (reference sequence). With 6 bases removed from V and 5 bases from J, the gap between germline ends came to 13 bases.

This clone was seen only once. This chain links TRBV7-6 with TRBJ1-1; 8 bases line up with TRBD1. Losses at the gene ends were 0 bases for V and 0 bases for J; bases not matched to a gene: 3. This CDR3 contains 16 residues. Germline assignment: CDR1 SGHVS and CDR2 FNYEAQ. In nucleotides, the CDR3 is TGTGCCAGCAGCTTAGCGGACAGGGAGATGAACACTGAAGCTTTCTTT. Its protein is CASSLADREMNTEAFF. The full variable domain, completed using reference TRBV7-6 and TRBJ1-1, is GAGVSQSPRYKVTKRGQDVALRCDPISGHVSLYWYRQALGQGPEFLTYFNYEAQQDKSGLPNDRFSAERPEGSISTLTIQRTEQRDSAMYRCASSLADREMNTEAFFGQGTRLTVV.

V usage is TRBV13 and J usage is TRBJ2-1, with unresolved D. In germline, CDR1 is PRHDT, CDR2 FYEKMQ (reference sequence). The CDR3 runs 16 residues. V lost 0 bases, J lost 2 bases, and 11 bases lay in between. The CDR3 loop is CASSLGRRATYNEQFF. CDR3 sequence (DNA): TGTGCCAGCAGCTTAGGTAGACGGGCCACCTACAATGAGCAGTTCTTC.

V gene TRBV28 combines with J gene TRBJ1-5; D might be TRBD1 (5 bases). The germline V gene has CDR1 MDHEN and CDR2 SYDVKM. The CDR3 contains 16 residues. V lost 6 bases to trimming and J lost 1 base, with 16 bases between them. Here the CDR3 DNA reads TGTGCCAGCAGCCCGAACACGAGGGGAAGCAATCAGCCCCAGCATTTT. Translated: CASSPNTRGSNQPQHF.

This sequence joins TRBV10-1 and TRBJ2-7, with 14 nucleotides matching TRBD2. This CDR3 has 13 residues. CDR1 is WNHNN, CDR2 SYGVQD, per germline (reference sequence). V lost 11 bases to trimming and J lost 3 bases; unmatched junction nucleotides: 3. This chain's CDR3 is CAGTSGSLYEQYF. Here the CDR3 DNA reads TGCGCCGGGACTAGCGGGAGCCTCTACGAGCAGTACTTC.

V is TRBV6-5 and J is TRBJ2-3; a possible D gene is TRBD1 (5 bases). The CDR3 has 13 amino acids. Between the trimmed V and J ends, which lost 6 bases and 2 bases, there was a span of 9 bases. The germline V gene has CDR1 MNHEY and CDR2 SVGAGI. CDR3 DNA sequence: TGTGCCAGCAGCAGGGCGATCACAGATACGCAGTATTTT. Residues: CASSRAITDTQYF.

This chain joins TRBV2 and TRBJ1-3; D ambiguous. From germline, CDR1 is SNHLY and CDR2 FYNNEI. V was pared by 6 bases and J by 0 bases, with 12 bases between. The CDR3 loop spans 15 amino acids. CDR3 bases: TGTGCCAGCAGCCTGAGAGGACTCTCTGGAAACACCATATATTTT. Translation: CASSLRGLSGNTIYF.

The chain combines TRBV19 with TRBJ1-5, with TRBD1 matching 10 bases. This CDR3 is built from 19 residues. From germline, CDR1 is LNHDA and CDR2 SQIVND (reference sequence). J lost 6 bases, V lost 5 bases, and 19 bases had no gene match. The CDR3 loop reads CASSLPGRDRGLSGQPQHF. The CDR3 DNA follows: TGTGCCAGTAGTCTCCCCGGGAGGGACAGGGGACTTAGCGGTCAGCCCCAGCATTTT. Combining the CDR3 with reference TRBV19 and TRBJ1-5 gives the whole variable domain DGGITQSPKYLFRKEGQNVTLSCEQNLNHDAMYWYRQDPGQGLRLIYYSQIVNDFQKGDIAEGYSVSREKKESFPLTVTSAQKNPTAFYLCASSLPGRDRGLSGQPQHFGDGTRLSIL.

V usage is TRBV28 and J usage is TRBJ1-2; D call uncertain. The CDR3 runs to 16 residues. Trimming cost V 5 bases and J 0 bases, with 16 bases left between them. Germline-derived CDR1 and CDR2 are MDHEN and SYDVKM. The DNA of the CDR3 is TGTGCCAGCAGTCCCCCGGGAGCACCCCCTAACTATGGCTACACCTTC. Translated: CASSPPGAPPNYGYTF.

The gene calls are TRBV6-6 and TRBJ1-3, with D unresolved. CDR1 and CDR2 (germline): MNHNY, SVGAGI (reference sequence). Trimming cost V 7 bases and J 0 bases, with 10 bases left between them. The CDR3 totals 14 residues. CDR3 nucleotide sequence: TGTGCCAGCAATGTTAGGAACTCTGGAAACACCATATATTTT. This translates into CASNVRNSGNTIYF.

This clone came up once. This CDR3 reads CASSPSAGTGAYEQYF. CDR3 bases: TGTGCCAGCAGCCCTTCAGCCGGGACAGGGGCCTACGAGCAGTACTTC. V usage is TRBV5-4 and J usage is TRBJ2-7; the match to TRBD1 covers 10 bases. This CDR3 comprises 16 residues. Germline values: CDR1 SGHNT, CDR2 YYREEE (reference sequence). V was clipped by 4 bases and J by 2 bases; unmatched bases: 9.

The rearrangement joins TRBV19 to TRBJ2-4; TRBD2 matches at 12 bases. The CDR3 contains 19 residues. CDR1 and CDR2 (germline): LNHDA, SQIVND (reference sequence). The trim removed 5 bases at V and 0 bases at J, leaving 11 bases unmatched. CDR3 protein: CASSPPGLAGPLAKNIQYF. Written as DNA, the CDR3 is TGTGCCAGTAGTCCCCCCGGACTAGCGGGACCGTTAGCCAAAAACATTCAGTACTTC.

With regard to this clone: This same CDR3 is encoded by further DNA sequences in the sample. The chain links TRBV2 to TRBJ1-2; D is possibly TRBD1 (5 bases). This CDR3 is 12 amino acids long. Trimming took off 2 bases at V and 7 bases at J, with 8 bases between the two ends. The germline gives CDR1 SNHLY, CDR2 FYNNEI. The CDR3, as DNA: TGTGCCAGCAGTGAAACAGGCCGTGGCTACACCTTC. Residues: CASSETGRGYTF.

This rearrangement joins TRBV30 to TRBJ2-7; 9 bases map to TRBD1. The CDR3 length is 14 residues. Germline CDR1 GTSNPN, CDR2 SVGIG (reference sequence). Trimming removed 3 bases from V and 4 bases from J; junction bases left unmatched: 7. This CDR3 reads CAWSEGQGFYEQYF. The CDR3 nucleotides read TGTGCCTGGAGCGAGGGACAGGGTTTTTACGAGCAGTACTTC.

This clone was picked up one time. The chain links TRBV7-2 to TRBJ2-3; no reliable D call. CDR1 is SGHTA and CDR2 is FQGNSA in the germline V gene. CDR3 length: 13 amino acids. V was cut by 1 base and J by 4 bases, with 6 bases left in between. The CDR3 DNA follows: TGTGCCAGCAGCTTAGGGTGGCCAGATACGCAGTATTTT. Its translation: CASSLGWPDTQYF.

The chain carries TRBV11-1 and TRBJ1-1; 10 bases align to TRBD1. Trimming cost V 5 bases and J 9 bases; bases outside gene matches: 3. The CDR3 runs 12 residues. The germline V gene encodes CDR1 SGHAT and CDR2 FQDESV (reference sequence). The CDR3 here is CASSLGQGQAFF. CDR3 sequence (DNA): TGTGCCAGCAGCCTGGGACAGGGGCAAGCTTTCTTT.

CDR3: CASSLVGGAGYGYTF. DNA for the CDR3: TGTGCCAGCAGCTTAGTAGGGGGCGCAGGCTATGGCTACACCTTC. The chain is built from TRBV7-2 and TRBJ1-2; TRBD1 agrees at 7 bases. This CDR3 is 15 amino acids long. Trimming removed 1 base from V and 4 bases from J; junction bases left unmatched: 6. Germline V gives CDR1 SGHTA, CDR2 FQGNSA.

The V call is TRBV10-1, the J call TRBJ2-7, with TRBD2 matching 7 bases. With V trimmed by 6 bases and J by 2 bases, 4 bases remained unmatched. The V gene's germline CDR1 is WNHNN and CDR2 SYGVQD (reference sequence). This CDR3 comprises 13 residues. The CDR3 is CASRAGFPYEQYF. The CDR3 DNA sequence: TGCGCCAGCAGAGCGGGATTCCCCTACGAGCAGTACTTC.

The chain employs TRBV30 and TRBJ2-5; D perhaps matches TRBD1 (6 bases). Per germline, CDR1 GTSNPN and CDR2 SVGIG (reference sequence). Trimming shortened V by 0 bases and J by 5 bases, and 16 bases separated the two germline ends. CDR3 length: 15 residues. CDR3 nucleotides: TGTGCCTGGAGTGTGGGTCAGGGGTTCGGCGAGACCCAGTACTTC. Translating gives CAWSVGQGFGETQYF.

The chain joins TRBV20-1 to TRBJ1-6; D not certain. Germline V gene lookup returns CDR1 DFQATT and CDR2 SNEGSKA (reference sequence). The CDR3 covers 10 residues. Trimming cost V 4 bases and J 14 bases, with 9 bases left between them. CDR3 DNA sequence: TGCAGTGCTACCGATCGTGCCCTCCACTTT. Its translation is CSATDRALHF.

The chain employs TRBV11-2 and TRBJ2-7, with D possibly TRBD2 on 6 matching bases. This CDR3 has 13 amino acids. Germline-derived CDR1 and CDR2 are SGHAT and FQNNGV. V was pared by 5 bases and J by 5 bases, with 13 bases between. The CDR3 sequence: CASSRQGGNEQYF. DNA of the CDR3: TGTGCCAGCAGCCGCCAAGGCGGGAACGAGCAGTACTTC.

V gene TRBV7-6 combines with J gene TRBJ1-5; D perhaps matches TRBD1 (6 bases). The germline CDR1 and CDR2 sequences are SGHVS and FNYEAQ. V was clipped by 5 bases and J by 2 bases, with 19 bases between them. The CDR3 length is 17 residues. The CDR3 coding sequence is TGTGCCAGCAGCCCGGAGGGGGGGCTGAGGGGCAATCAGCCCCAGCATTTT. It yields the protein CASSPEGGLRGNQPQHF.

The chain recombines TRBV7-3 with TRBJ2-7; possibly TRBD2 for D (6 bases). Germline-derived CDR1 and CDR2 are SGHTA and FQGTGA. The length of the CDR3 is 15 residues. The ends were cut back, 2 bases at V and 2 bases at J, with 13 bases in the middle. CDR3 DNA sequence: TGTGCCAGCAGCTTAGGGGCCGGCGGGACCTACGAGCAGTACTTC. Protein sequence: CASSLGAGGTYEQYF. Full variable domain (remainder filled in from reference TRBV7-3 and TRBJ2-7): GAGVSQTPSNKVTEKGKYVELRCDPISGHTALYWYRQSLGQGPEFLIYFQGTGAADDSGLPNDRFFAVRPEGSVSTLKIQRTERGDSAVYLCASSLGAGGTYEQYFGPGTRLTVT.

V and J are TRBV19 and TRBJ1-2, with D perhaps TRBD1 (5 bases). V dropped 5 bases and J dropped 4 bases, with 26 bases sitting between them. There are 18 residues in the CDR3. Germline V gives CDR1 LNHDA, CDR2 SQIVND (reference sequence). The CDR3 sequence: CASSLNGQGSNDVYGYTF. CDR3 in DNA: TGTGCCAGTAGTCTTAATGGACAAGGATCTAACGACGTCTATGGCTACACCTTC.

The V gene is TRBV7-9, the J gene TRBJ2-3; D unresolved. Trimming removed 1 base from V and 4 bases from J, with 18 bases in between. Germline V gives CDR1 SEHNR, CDR2 FQNEAQ (reference sequence). This CDR3 is 17 amino acids long. CDR3 in amino acids: CASSLGSRLSGADTQYF. CDR3 sequence (DNA): TGTGCCAGCAGCTTAGGCTCGCGGCTTTCGGGCGCAGATACGCAGTATTTT.

Of note for this clone: Other DNA sequences in the sample encode the same CDR3. The gene calls are TRBV9 and TRBJ2-5; the D gene is possibly TRBD1 (6 bases). The V gene lost 2 bases and the J gene lost 2 bases, with 10 bases spanning the gap. The CDR3 sequence is 14 residues long. Per germline, CDR1 SGDLS and CDR2 YYNGEE. The CDR3 loop reads CASSVGHSQETQYF. The CDR3 DNA follows: TGTGCCAGCAGCGTGGGACATTCTCAAGAGACCCAGTACTTC.

V usage is TRBV6-1 and J usage is TRBJ1-4, with a weak D call TRBD1 (6 bases). The germline gives CDR1 MNHNS, CDR2 SASEGT. This CDR3 has 15 amino acids. Trimming stripped 4 bases from V and 11 bases from J, with 20 bases between. The CDR3 DNA is TGTGCCAGCAGTGCCCCAACAGGGACTACAGAGAAACTGTTTTTT. It encodes CASSAPTGTTEKLFF.

The genes are TRBV15 and TRBJ1-1; D possibly corresponds to TRBD1 (6 bases). CDR1 is LNHNV, CDR2 YYDKDF, per germline (reference sequence). The CDR3 length is 15 residues. The V end was cut by 3 bases, the J end by 1 base, with 12 bases between. The CDR3 loop reads CATSSDPQGNTEAFF. CDR3 in DNA: TGTGCCACCAGCAGCGACCCACAGGGGAACACTGAAGCTTTCTTT.

The chain joins TRBV11-2 to TRBJ2-1; tentatively, D is TRBD2 (5 bases). V was shortened by 4 bases and J by 7 bases, with 11 bases between the two germline ends. The CDR3 is 13 amino acids. Germline CDR1 is SGHAT and CDR2 is FQNNGV. For the CDR3, the DNA is TGTGCCAGCAGCTCCGGACTCCAGAATGAGCAGTTCTTC. Protein product: CASSSGLQNEQFF.